A single sample is the source of the 12 T cell receptor beta chains below, sequenced in a study of T-cell reconstitution after alpha-beta-depleted transplantation in children. Unique molecular identifiers tagged the TCRbeta library. A single record per CDR3 protein comes from TCRdb applying MiXCR to the PCR reads. Among just over 950,000 distinct CDR3 sequences listed, about 30% were seen once. The sequenced sample was PBMCs, mostly from graft donor cells, obtained 360 days after TCRalphabeta/CD19-depleted stem cell transplant. Receptor source: a boy under two years old who had a stem cell transplant for SCID, so the T cells may come from the graft donor.

This clonotype has a handful of counts. The CDR3 sequence: CASTYRAFRGEQFF. CDR3 DNA: TGTGCCAGCACCTACAGGGCCTTCCGGGGAGAGCAGTTCTTC. The V call is TRBV6-1, the J call TRBJ2-1; D possibly corresponds to TRBD1 (6 bases). This CDR3 region has 14 residues. The ends were cut back, 7 bases at V and 10 bases at J, with 20 bases in the middle. Germline lookup yields CDR1 MNHNS and CDR2 SASEGT.

This chain links TRBV27 with TRBJ1-2; TRBD1 might be the D (6 bases). This CDR3 is built from 14 residues. The V and J ends lost 6 bases and 2 bases respectively, with 13 bases between them. CDR1 and CDR2 from the germline V gene are MNHEY and SMNVEV (reference sequence). The CDR3, as DNA: TGTGCCAGCAGGTTTGACAGGAACAACTATGGCTACACCTTC. Translation: CASRFDRNNYGYTF.

This clonotype was counted only a few times. The V call is TRBV20-1, the J call TRBJ2-5; 9 bases agree with TRBD2. This CDR3 contains 14 residues. The germline CDR1 and CDR2 sequences are DFQATT and SNEGSKA (reference sequence). V was pared by 1 base and J by 5 bases, with 5 bases of the junction left unmatched. The CDR3 DNA sequence: TGCAGTGCTAGAGGCCTCGGACTAGCGGAGACCCAGTACTTC. It specifies CSARGLGLAETQYF.

V usage is TRBV6-5 and J usage is TRBJ1-1, with 8 bases identical to TRBD1. V shed 5 bases, J shed 5 bases, and the junction held 7 bases outside the gene matches. Germline V gene lookup returns CDR1 MNHEY and CDR2 SVGAGI. The CDR3 is made up of 14 amino acids. The CDR3 sequence: CASSTGGRGTEAFF. CDR3 DNA: TGTGCCAGCAGTACAGGGGGTCGAGGGACTGAAGCTTTCTTT.

The V gene is TRBV7-7, the J gene TRBJ2-3, with 10 bases fitting TRBD2. This CDR3 comprises 15 residues. The V gene end was trimmed by 4 bases and the J gene end by 4 bases; junction bases not matched to a gene: 5. Germline values: CDR1 SSHAT, CDR2 FNYEAQ (reference sequence). CDR3 in amino acids: CASSWSSGGADTQYF. The DNA of the CDR3 is TGTGCCAGCAGCTGGTCTAGCGGGGGCGCAGATACGCAGTATTTT. Looking up the rest from reference TRBV7-7 and TRBJ2-3 gives the full variable domain: GAGVSQSPRYKVTKRGQDVTLRCDPISSHATLYWYQQALGQGPEFLTYFNYEAQPDKSGLPSDRFSAERPEGSISTLTIQRTEQRDSAMYRCASSWSSGGADTQYFGPGTRLTVL.

V usage is TRBV28 and J usage is TRBJ2-3; 9 bases are shared with TRBD2. The CDR3 loop spans 15 amino acids. Germline trimming cut 4 bases from V and 6 bases from J; bases unmatched to any gene: 8. Looked up from germline, CDR1 is MDHEN and CDR2 is SYDVKM. The DNA for the CDR3 is TGTGCCAGCAGTTACTGGCGGGGGGGCGAGGATACGCAGTATTTT. The encoded protein is CASSYWRGGEDTQYF.

The sample holds many counts of this clonotype. V gene TRBV12-3 or TRBV12-4 combines with J gene TRBJ2-2; D is unresolved. This CDR3 has 12 amino acids. V lost 7 bases and J 5 bases, leaving 8 bases between the germline ends. CDR3 amino acids: CASTLGTGELFF. Written as DNA, the CDR3 is TGTGCCAGCACTCTAGGTACCGGGGAGCTGTTTTTT.

The chain is built from TRBV12-3 or TRBV12-4 and TRBJ2-5, with 10 bases fitting TRBD2. The CDR3 has 17 amino acids. The trim removed 3 bases at V and 2 bases at J, leaving 9 bases unmatched. The CDR3 DNA reads TGTGCCAGCAGTTTTTCAGCGGGGGGGAACAGACAAGAGACCCAGTACTTC. As protein: CASSFSAGGNRQETQYF.

This clonotype was observed a few times. This sequence joins TRBV20-1 and TRBJ2-5, with D tentatively TRBD2 (5 bases). The length of the CDR3 is 14 residues. Germline V CDR1 and CDR2: DFQATT, SNEGSKA (reference sequence). V lost 0 bases to trimming and J lost 5 bases, with 13 bases between them. The CDR3 sequence is CSARDPGRGETQYF. The DNA of the CDR3 is TGCAGTGCTAGAGATCCGGGCCGAGGGGAGACCCAGTACTTC.

The table lists this clonotype with a few counts. V is TRBV2 and J is TRBJ2-7, with D tentatively TRBD1 (5 bases). The CDR3 is 15 residues long. Germline loops: CDR1 SNHLY, CDR2 FYNNEI. The ends were cut back, 4 bases at V and 4 bases at J, with 17 bases in the middle. CDR3 region: CASSGPWGASYEQYF. The CDR3 DNA follows: TGTGCCAGCAGTGGACCATGGGGCGCGTCGTACGAGCAGTACTTC.

V usage is TRBV2 and J usage is TRBJ2-1; possibly TRBD1 for D (6 bases). This CDR3 has 13 amino acids. The V and J ends lost 10 bases and 4 bases respectively, with 14 bases between them. Germline CDR1 is SNHLY and CDR2 is FYNNEI. Here the CDR3 reads CATGQLMYNEQFF. The CDR3 bases are TGTGCCACCGGACAGTTGATGTACAATGAGCAGTTCTTC.

The chain joins TRBV7-9 to TRBJ2-5; D is possibly TRBD2 (6 bases). The V and J ends lost 5 bases and 5 bases respectively, with 15 bases between them. The CDR3 is 14 amino acids. Germline V CDR1 and CDR2: SEHNR, FQNEAQ (reference sequence). DNA for the CDR3: TGTGCCAGCAGCCCCGGGTCGGGGGTGGAGACCCAGTACTTC. The encoded protein is CASSPGSGVETQYF.